This is a list of T cell receptor beta chains from one sample in a study of CD8+ T cells in alopecia areata. Sequencing was performed with immunoSEQ multiplex PCR; in TCRdb, only in-frame clones are kept and a portion is missing. The table has some 200,000 clones, 50% to 60% seen once. The starting material was CD4+ T cells sorted from blood, obtained at week 4, from a patient treated with tofacitinib. The receptors were sampled from a human donor with alopecia areata. Both conserved end residues are part of each CDR3. The order of the fields is J gene, D gene, clone size, V gene, CDR3 protein, CDR3 DNA. D genes are given only for firm matches. The size of a clone is reported for some rows only, either as once, few or many, or as a class for expanded clones.

J gene: TRBJ1-2
D gene: .
clone size: .
V gene: TRBV29-1
CDR3 protein: CSVESGTRHPPNYGYTF
CDR3 DNA: TGCAGCGTTGAATCAGGGACTAGGCACCCTCCTAACTATGGCTACACCTTC

J gene: TRBJ1-6
D gene: .
clone size: .
V gene: TRBV5-1
CDR3 protein: CASSLGLIGRPGGSPLHF
CDR3 DNA: TGCGCCAGCAGCTTGGGTTTAATTGGCAGGCCGGGAGGTTCACCCCTCCACTTT

J gene: TRBJ2-7
D gene: .
clone size: many
V gene: TRBV7-9
CDR3 protein: CASSRLWAISYEQYF
CDR3 DNA: TGTGCCAGCAGCCGTTTGTGGGCGATCTCCTACGAGCAGTACTTC

J gene: TRBJ1-2
D gene: .
clone size: .
V gene: TRBV15
CDR3 protein: CATSRDPQAYGYTF
CDR3 DNA: TGTGCCACCAGCAGAGATCCCCAGGCCTATGGCTACACCTTC

J gene: TRBJ1-6
D gene: .
clone size: .
V gene: TRBV29-1
CDR3 protein: CSVEELRGSPLHF
CDR3 DNA: TGCAGCGTTGAAGAACTTAGGGGTTCACCCCTCCACTTT

J gene: TRBJ2-3
D gene: TRBD2
clone size: .
V gene: TRBV5-4
CDR3 protein: CASSLRGGALTDTQYF
CDR3 DNA: TGTGCCAGCAGCTTACGCGGGGGGGCCCTCACAGATACGCAGTATTTT

J gene: TRBJ2-2
D gene: .
clone size: .
V gene: TRBV9
CDR3 protein: CASSVFTGPTGELFF
CDR3 DNA: TGTGCCAGCAGCGTATTCACAGGGCCCACCGGGGAGCTGTTTTTT

J gene: TRBJ2-1
D gene: .
clone size: .
V gene: TRBV5-1
CDR3 protein: CASSEGPTIANEQFF
CDR3 DNA: TGCGCCAGCAGCGAGGGCCCCACAATCGCCAATGAGCAGTTCTTC

J gene: TRBJ1-6
D gene: .
clone size: .
V gene: TRBV25-1
CDR3 protein: CASSESRASNSPLHF
CDR3 DNA: TGTGCCAGCAGTGAATCTCGGGCCTCAAATTCACCCCTCCACTTT

J gene: TRBJ2-1
D gene: TRBD2
clone size: few
V gene: TRBV29-1
CDR3 protein: CSVEGRLAGGQNEQFF
CDR3 DNA: TGCAGCGTTGAAGGACGACTAGCGGGGGGGCAGAATGAGCAGTTCTTC

J gene: TRBJ2-3
D gene: TRBD1
clone size: .
V gene: TRBV7-3
CDR3 protein: CASSIDRGDTQYF
CDR3 DNA: TGTGCCAGCAGCATAGACAGGGGAGATACGCAGTATTTT

J gene: TRBJ2-5
D gene: .
clone size: .
V gene: TRBV4-2
CDR3 protein: CASSRHGDGARMKETQYF
CDR3 DNA: TGTGCCAGCAGCCGGCATGGGGACGGGGCCCGGATGAAAGAGACCCAGTACTTC

J gene: TRBJ2-6
D gene: .
clone size: few
V gene: TRBV19
CDR3 protein: CASSEYGVSGANVLTF
CDR3 DNA: TGTGCCAGTAGTGAGTATGGCGTCTCTGGGGCCAACGTCCTGACTTTC

J gene: TRBJ1-1
D gene: .
clone size: few
V gene: TRBV6-5
CDR3 protein: CASSRDGADNTEAFF
CDR3 DNA: TGTGCCAGCAGCCGCGACGGGGCGGACAACACTGAAGCTTTCTTT

J gene: TRBJ1-5
D gene: TRBD1
clone size: .
V gene: TRBV12-5
CDR3 protein: CASGFAQQGEQPQHF
CDR3 DNA: TGTGCTAGTGGTTTTGCCCAACAGGGGGAACAGCCCCAGCATTTT

J gene: TRBJ2-2
D gene: .
clone size: .
V gene: TRBV30
CDR3 protein: CAWSVTATGELFF
CDR3 DNA: TGTGCCTGGAGTGTAACCGCTACCGGGGAGCTGTTTTTT

J gene: TRBJ2-1
D gene: TRBD1
clone size: .
V gene: TRBV25-1
CDR3 protein: CASGTGVRSEQFF
CDR3 DNA: TGTGCCAGCGGGACAGGGGTGCGGAGCGAGCAGTTCTTC